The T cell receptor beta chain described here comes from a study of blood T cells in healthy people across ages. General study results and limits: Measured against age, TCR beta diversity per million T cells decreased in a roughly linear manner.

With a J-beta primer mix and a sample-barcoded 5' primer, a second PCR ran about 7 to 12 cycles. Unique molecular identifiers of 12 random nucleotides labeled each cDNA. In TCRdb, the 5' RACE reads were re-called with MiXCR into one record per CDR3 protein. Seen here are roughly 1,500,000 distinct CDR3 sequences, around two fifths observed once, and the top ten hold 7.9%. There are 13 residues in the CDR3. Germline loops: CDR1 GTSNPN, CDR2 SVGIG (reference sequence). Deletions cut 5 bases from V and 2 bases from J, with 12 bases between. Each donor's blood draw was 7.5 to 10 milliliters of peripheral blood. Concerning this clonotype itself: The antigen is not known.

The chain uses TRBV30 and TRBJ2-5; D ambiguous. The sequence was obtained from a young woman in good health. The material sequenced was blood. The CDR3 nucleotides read TGTGCCTGGGAGTTAGACTTACAAGAGACCCAGTACTTC. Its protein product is CAWELDLQETQYF.